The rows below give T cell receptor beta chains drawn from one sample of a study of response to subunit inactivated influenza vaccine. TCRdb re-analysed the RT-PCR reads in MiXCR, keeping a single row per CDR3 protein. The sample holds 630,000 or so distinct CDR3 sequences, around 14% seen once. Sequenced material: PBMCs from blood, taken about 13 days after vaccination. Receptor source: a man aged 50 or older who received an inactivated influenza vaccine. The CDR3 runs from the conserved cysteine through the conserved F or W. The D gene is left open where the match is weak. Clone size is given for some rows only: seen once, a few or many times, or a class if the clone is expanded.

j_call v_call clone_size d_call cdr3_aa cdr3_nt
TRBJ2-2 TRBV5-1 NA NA CASSQSRGGPNTGELFF TGCGCCAGCAGCCAGTCCCGCGGCGGCCCGAACACCGGGGAGCTGTTTTTT
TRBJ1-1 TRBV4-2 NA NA CASSQPGRWGTEAFF TGTGCCAGCAGCCAACCCGGACGCTGGGGGACTGAAGCTTTCTTT
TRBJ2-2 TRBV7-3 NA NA CASSPRVGGELFF TGTGCCAGCAGCCCGCGCGTTGGCGGGGAGCTGTTTTTT
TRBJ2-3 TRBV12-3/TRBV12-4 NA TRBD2 CASQTSGRADTQYF TGTGCCAGCCAGACTAGCGGGAGAGCCGATACGCAGTATTTT
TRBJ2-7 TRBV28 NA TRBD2 CASRPHRLAGDEQYF TGTGCCAGCAGACCACACAGACTAGCGGGAGACGAGCAGTACTTC
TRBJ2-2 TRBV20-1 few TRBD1 CSAQTGFFSTGELFF TGCAGTGCGCAGACAGGGTTTTTCAGCACCGGGGAGCTGTTTTTT
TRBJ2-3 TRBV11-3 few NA CASSLIIGDTQYF TGTGCCAGCAGCTTGATAATCGGGGATACGCAGTATTTT
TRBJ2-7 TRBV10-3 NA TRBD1 CATGTGRTVYEQYF TGTGCCACCGGGACAGGGAGAACGGTATACGAGCAGTACTTC
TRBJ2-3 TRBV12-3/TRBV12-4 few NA CASSFRANTDTQYF TGTGCCAGCAGTTTTCGTGCCAACACAGATACGCAGTATTTT
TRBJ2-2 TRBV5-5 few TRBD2 CASSWESSGDITGELFF TGTGCCAGCAGCTGGGAGTCTAGCGGGGACATCACCGGGGAGCTGTTTTTT
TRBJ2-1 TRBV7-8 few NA CASSSTGTLTNEQFF TGTGCCAGCAGCTCTACCGGGACTCTAACCAATGAGCAGTTCTTC
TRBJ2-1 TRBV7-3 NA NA CASSSIPRVGGVYEQFF TGTGCCAGCAGCTCCATACCCCGGGTCGGCGGTGTTTATGAGCAGTTCTTC
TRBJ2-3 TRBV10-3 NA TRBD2 CAIRGRTSGDTDTQYF TGTGCCATCCGGGGGCGGACTAGCGGGGACACAGATACGCAGTATTTT
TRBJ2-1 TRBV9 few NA CASSVLGGVYNEQFF TGTGCCAGCAGCGTATTGGGCGGGGTGTACAATGAGCAGTTCTTC
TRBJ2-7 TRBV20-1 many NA CSARASRHYEQYF TGCAGTGCTAGAGCCTCCAGGCACTACGAGCAGTACTTC
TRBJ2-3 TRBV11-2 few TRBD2 CASSRDYRTDTQYF TGTGCCAGCAGCCGGGACTACCGCACAGATACGCAGTATTTT
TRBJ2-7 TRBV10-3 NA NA CAISEVGVYEQYF TGTGCCATCAGTGAGGTCGGGGTATACGAGCAGTACTTC
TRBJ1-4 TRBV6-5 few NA CASSYQGRMREKLFF TGTGCCAGCAGTTACCAAGGAAGGATGCGGGAAAAACTGTTTTTT
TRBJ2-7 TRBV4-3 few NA CASSPRVSDEQYF TGCGCCAGCAGCCCCAGGGTTTCCGACGAGCAGTACTTC
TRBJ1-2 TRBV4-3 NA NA CASSQDLSGGYGYTF TGCGCCAGCAGCCAAGATCTGTCGGGGGGGTATGGCTACACCTTC
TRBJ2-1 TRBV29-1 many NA CSVGIGTVSYNEQFF TGCAGCGTTGGTATAGGGACGGTCTCCTACAATGAGCAGTTCTTC
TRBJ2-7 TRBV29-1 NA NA CSVTEGASGLRRWYF TGCAGCGTTACCGAGGGGGCTAGCGGCCTCAGACGGTGGTACTTC
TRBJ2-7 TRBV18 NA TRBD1 CASSRIGRTGTYEQYF TGTGCCAGCTCACGAATCGGCAGGACAGGGACTTACGAGCAGTACTTC
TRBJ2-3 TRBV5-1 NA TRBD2 CASSHSGGLTDTQYF TGCGCCAGCAGCCATAGCGGGGGGCTCACAGATACGCAGTATTTT
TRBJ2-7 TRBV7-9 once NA CASSFTGGSYVQYF TGTGCCAGCAGCTTCACGGGGGGCTCCTACGTGCAGTACTTC
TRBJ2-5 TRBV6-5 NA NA CASSYQGPQETQYF TGTGCCAGCAGTTATCAGGGCCCCCAAGAGACCCAGTACTTC
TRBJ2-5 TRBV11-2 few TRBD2 CASSLGLAGGPVDWETQYF TGTGCCAGCAGCTTGGGACTAGCGGGGGGGCCAGTCGATTGGGAGACCCAGTACTTC
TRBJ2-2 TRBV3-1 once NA CASSQDHGAGELFF TGTGCCAGCAGCCAAGATCATGGGGCCGGGGAGCTGTTTTTT
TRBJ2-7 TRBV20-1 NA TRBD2 CSARWAGGIYEQYF TGCAGTGCTAGGTGGGCGGGAGGGATCTACGAGCAGTACTTC
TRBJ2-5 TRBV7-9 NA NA CASSSKTGGETQYF TGTGCCAGCAGCTCAAAGACAGGAGGAGAGACCCAGTACTTC
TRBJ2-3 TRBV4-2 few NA CASSPLTWRDTDTQYF TGTGCCAGCAGCCCGCTTACGTGGAGGGACACAGATACGCAGTATTTT
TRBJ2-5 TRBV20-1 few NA CSAAQGPQETQYF TGCAGTGCCGCCCAGGGGCCCCAAGAGACCCAGTACTTC
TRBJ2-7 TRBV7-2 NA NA CASSYDRINYEQYF TGTGCCAGCAGCTACGACAGAATAAACTACGAGCAGTACTTC
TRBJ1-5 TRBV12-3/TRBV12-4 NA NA CASSLGWDSNQPQHF TGTGCCAGCAGTTTGGGGTGGGATAGCAATCAGCCCCAGCATTTT
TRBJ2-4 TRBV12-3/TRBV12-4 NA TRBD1 CASSMDRGLRYF TGTGCCAGCAGCATGGACAGGGGGCTGAGGTACTTC
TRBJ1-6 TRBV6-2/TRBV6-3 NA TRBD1 CASSRRGGTVHHNSPLHF TGTGCCAGCAGTCGCCGCGGCGGGACAGTGCACCATAATTCACCCCTCCACTTT
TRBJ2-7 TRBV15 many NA CATSKQEGPREQYF TGTGCCACCAGCAAGCAGGAGGGCCCTCGGGAGCAGTACTTC
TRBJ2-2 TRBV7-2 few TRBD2 CASSLAQGAGAGELFF TGTGCCAGCAGCTTAGCGCAGGGTGCGGGAGCCGGGGAGCTGTTTTTT
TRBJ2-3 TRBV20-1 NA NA CSALRGGTDTQYF TGCAGTGCTCTCCGGGGAGGCACAGATACGCAGTATTTT
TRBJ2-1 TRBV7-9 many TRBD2 CASSQGLAGLNNEQFF TGTGCCAGCAGCCAAGGACTAGCGGGATTAAACAATGAGCAGTTCTTC